This T cell receptor beta chain was retrieved from a study of siplizumab effects on memory and regulatory T cells. Per sample, around 10^5 TCR templates underwent assay. Some clones are missing from TCRdb's copy, which holds only in-frame ones; the method was immunoSEQ multiplex PCR. The sample lists more than 85,000 clones; around 94% were seen once. The study, taken as a whole, reports: Siplizumab produced a significant reduction in alloreactive sequences that were traceable to unstimulated CD4+ memory cells. Researchers could not give a naive or memory phenotype to roughly 75-95% of proliferating CD4+ or CD8+ clones. In siplizumab conditions, mappable alloreactive CD4+ clones averaged about 69% Treg-derived, against 25% to 30% in controls.

The germline CDR1 and CDR2 sequences are SGDLS and YYNGEE. The J segment lost 0 bases and the V segment lost 2 bases, leaving 2 bases of the junction unmatched. The CDR3 length is 15 residues. This clone was observed a single time. Its antigen is still unknown. The chain uses TRBV9 and TRBJ2-3; 8 bases align to TRBD2. Sample: Tregs sorted from blood. The clonotype was recovered from a human donor in good health. The CDR3 protein is CASSVIAGSTDTQYF. The CDR3 DNA reads TGTGCCAGCAGCGTTATAGCGGGAAGCACAGATACGCAGTATTTT.